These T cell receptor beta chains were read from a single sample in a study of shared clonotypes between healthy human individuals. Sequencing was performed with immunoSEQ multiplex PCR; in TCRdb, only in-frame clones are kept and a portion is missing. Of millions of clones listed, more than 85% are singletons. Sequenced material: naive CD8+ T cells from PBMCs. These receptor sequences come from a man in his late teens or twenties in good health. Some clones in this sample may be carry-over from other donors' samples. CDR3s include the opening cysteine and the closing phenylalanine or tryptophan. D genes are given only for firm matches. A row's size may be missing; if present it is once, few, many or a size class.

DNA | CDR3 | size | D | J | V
TGTGCCAGCAGCCCGTATCGAGGGGGAGGAGACACCGGGGAGCTGTTTTTT | CASSPYRGGGDTGELFF | - | - | TRBJ2-2 | TRBV7-6
TGTGCCAGCAGGCTAACAGGGTCTGGCACCGGGGAGCTGTTTTTT | CASRLTGSGTGELFF | - | - | TRBJ2-2 | TRBV9
TGTGCCAGTAGTACCGCAGGGGATGCAGCCTACGAGCAGTACTTC | CASSTAGDAAYEQYF | - | - | TRBJ2-7 | TRBV19
TGTGCCAGCAGTCCCCCTGGGCTAGCGGGAGTAGGTAGTAACGATGAGCAGTTCTTC | CASSPPGLAGVGSNDEQFF | - | TRBD2 | TRBJ2-1 | TRBV27
TGTGCCAGCAGCTTTATTCAGGTCCTGGGGAATGAGCAGTTCTTC | CASSFIQVLGNEQFF | - | - | TRBJ2-1 | TRBV11-2
TGTGCCATCAGTAACCCGGGGACAGGATTCTATGGCTACACCTTC | CAISNPGTGFYGYTF | - | TRBD1 | TRBJ1-2 | TRBV10-3
TGTGCCAGCAGTTTAATAAGGGACAGGGGCACCTACGAGCAGTACTTC | CASSLIRDRGTYEQYF | - | TRBD1 | TRBJ2-7 | TRBV27
TGCGCCAGCGGGGGACAGGGAGGCTACGAGCAGTACTTC | CASGGQGGYEQYF | - | TRBD1 | TRBJ2-7 | TRBV4-1
TGCGCCAGCAGCCCCTTTGAGGCGCGGAGCTCCTACGAGCAGTACTTC | CASSPFEARSSYEQYF | once | - | TRBJ2-7 | TRBV4-1
TGTGCCAGCAGCGCCTCAAACTATGGCTACACCTTC | CASSASNYGYTF | - | - | TRBJ1-2 | TRBV7-9
TGTGCCAGCAGTGAGGAGCGGGAGGAAACCTACGAGCAGTACTTC | CASSEEREETYEQYF | - | TRBD2 | TRBJ2-7 | TRBV2
TGTGCCAGTAGTCCATTAACCCTGGGGGATCAGCCCCAGCATTTT | CASSPLTLGDQPQHF | - | - | TRBJ1-5 | TRBV19
TGTGCCAGCAGTCTCGAGGGCAGATCTAACTATGGCTACACCTTC | CASSLEGRSNYGYTF | - | - | TRBJ1-2 | TRBV27
TGTGCCAGCAGTTCCTCCGGGACGGACTATGGCTACACCTTC | CASSSSGTDYGYTF | - | - | TRBJ1-2 | TRBV27
TGTGCCAGCAGCCCTGGGACTAGCGAAGGAGAGACCCAGTACTTC | CASSPGTSEGETQYF | - | TRBD2 | TRBJ2-5 | TRBV6-4
TGCAGCGTGGGACGGGCCGAGAACTACGAGCAGTACTTC | CSVGRAENYEQYF | - | - | TRBJ2-7 | TRBV29-1
TGTGCCAGCAGTCCCAGGTCAGGGTATAACTATGGCTACACCTTC | CASSPRSGYNYGYTF | - | - | TRBJ1-2 | TRBV28
TGTGCCAGCACCCTATCGGGAGAAGACACCGGGGAGCTGTTTTTT | CASTLSGEDTGELFF | - | - | TRBJ2-2 | TRBV27
TGTGCCAGCGGAGGTCTGGAAGGGGGCGCGAGTATAGCCAACGTCCTGACTTTC | CASGGLEGGASIANVLTF | - | TRBD1 | TRBJ2-6 | TRBV9
TGTGCCAGTAGGCCAACAGGGGGCGGCAATCAGCCCCAGCATTTT | CASRPTGGGNQPQHF | - | TRBD1 | TRBJ1-5 | TRBV19
TGCGCCAGCAGCGGACGGACAGGGGGCGTTTACGAGCAGTACTTC | CASSGRTGGVYEQYF | once | TRBD1 | TRBJ2-7 | TRBV5-1
TGTGCCTGGAGGACAAGGAGTTACTACGAGCAGTACTTC | CAWRTRSYYEQYF | - | - | TRBJ2-7 | TRBV30
TGTGCCAGCAGCCAGACACCTTCATACGAGCAGTACTTC | CASSQTPSYEQYF | - | - | TRBJ2-7 | TRBV5-5
TGTGCCTGGAGTTACAGGCGATACAATGAGCAGTTCTTC | CAWSYRRYNEQFF | - | - | TRBJ2-1 | TRBV30
TGTGCCAGCAGGTACTACCGGGACGGGCGCTACGAGCAGTACTTC | CASRYYRDGRYEQYF | - | - | TRBJ2-7 | TRBV28
TGTGCCAGCAGCCCAACAGGCGGTGTTGGAAACACCATATATTTT | CASSPTGGVGNTIYF | - | - | TRBJ1-3 | TRBV9
TGTGCCAGCAGTTTGGGACTAGCGGGAGTAGCTCGCAATGAGCAGTTCTTC | CASSLGLAGVARNEQFF | - | TRBD2 | TRBJ2-1 | TRBV28
TGTGCCAGCAGTCCGACCCGGGAGGGCCCGGACAATGAGCAGTTCTTC | CASSPTREGPDNEQFF | - | TRBD2 | TRBJ2-1 | TRBV27
TGTGCCAGTAGTATCTTGAGGACAATTGGCAGTAATGAGCAGTTCTTC | CASSILRTIGSNEQFF | - | - | TRBJ2-1 | TRBV19
TGTGCCAGCAGTTACTCCTGGGGAGAAGAGACCCAGTACTTC | CASSYSWGEETQYF | - | - | TRBJ2-5 | TRBV6-5
TGTGCCAGCAGTTTCCGGGACAGGGCTAACAATGAGCAGTTCTTC | CASSFRDRANNEQFF | - | TRBD1 | TRBJ2-1 | TRBV27
TGTGCCTCGCGGGGGGGAGGGGAAGAGACCCAGTACTTC | CASRGGGEETQYF | - | TRBD2 | TRBJ2-5 | TRBV10-3
TGTGCCAGCAGTGTATCGGTCAGGGGTAGCAATCAGCCCCAGCATTTT | CASSVSVRGSNQPQHF | few | - | TRBJ1-5 | TRBV2
TGTGCCAGCAGCGTAGGATCCGACACTTCCTACGAGCAGTACTTC | CASSVGSDTSYEQYF | - | - | TRBJ2-7 | TRBV9
TGCGCCAGCAGCTTGGCCGCCCACAATGAGCAGTTCTTC | CASSLAAHNEQFF | - | - | TRBJ2-1 | TRBV5-1
TGTGCCAGCAGCCAAGAGCTCGACGCCAAAGTTAGCGGCTACACCTTC | CASSQELDAKVSGYTF | - | - | TRBJ1-2 | TRBV14
TGTGCCAGCCACCCCTGGGAGGGGGCGGACTATGGCTACACCTTC | CASHPWEGADYGYTF | - | TRBD1 | TRBJ1-2 | TRBV2
TGTGCCAGCAGGACTTTCACAGATACGCAGTATTTT | CASRTFTDTQYF | - | - | TRBJ2-3 | TRBV27
TGCAGCGTTGTCGGGGGTAGGTTCTCCTACGAGCAGTACTTC | CSVVGGRFSYEQYF | - | - | TRBJ2-7 | TRBV29-1
TGCGCCAGCAGTCCCCGTAGCAGGGGGCGAAAATCCTACGAGCAGTACTTC | CASSPRSRGRKSYEQYF | - | TRBD1 | TRBJ2-7 | TRBV23-1
TGTGCCAGCAGGGGACTTTTAACCTATGGCTACACCTTC | CASRGLLTYGYTF | - | - | TRBJ1-2 | TRBV6-1
TGTGCCAGCAGCTTGGGGCAGGGTATAGACGAGCAGTACTTC | CASSLGQGIDEQYF | - | - | TRBJ2-7 | TRBV5-5